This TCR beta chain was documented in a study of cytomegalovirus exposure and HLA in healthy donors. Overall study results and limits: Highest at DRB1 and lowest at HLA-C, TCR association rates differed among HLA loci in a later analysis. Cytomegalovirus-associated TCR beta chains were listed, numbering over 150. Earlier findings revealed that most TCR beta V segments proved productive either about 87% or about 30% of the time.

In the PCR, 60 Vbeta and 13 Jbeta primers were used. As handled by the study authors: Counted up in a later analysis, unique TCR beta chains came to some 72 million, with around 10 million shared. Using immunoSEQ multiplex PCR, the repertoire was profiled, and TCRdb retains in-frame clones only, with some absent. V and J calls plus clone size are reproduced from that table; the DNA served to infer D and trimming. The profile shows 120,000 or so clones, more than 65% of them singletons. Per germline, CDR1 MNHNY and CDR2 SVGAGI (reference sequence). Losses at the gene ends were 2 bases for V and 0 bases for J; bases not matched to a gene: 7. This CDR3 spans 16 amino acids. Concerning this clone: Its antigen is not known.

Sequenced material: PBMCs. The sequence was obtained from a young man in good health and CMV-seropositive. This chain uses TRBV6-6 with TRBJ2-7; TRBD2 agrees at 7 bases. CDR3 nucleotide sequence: TGTGCCAGCAGTTACCCAGCGGGATTACTCTCCTACGAGCAGTACTTC. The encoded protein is CASSYPAGLLSYEQYF.